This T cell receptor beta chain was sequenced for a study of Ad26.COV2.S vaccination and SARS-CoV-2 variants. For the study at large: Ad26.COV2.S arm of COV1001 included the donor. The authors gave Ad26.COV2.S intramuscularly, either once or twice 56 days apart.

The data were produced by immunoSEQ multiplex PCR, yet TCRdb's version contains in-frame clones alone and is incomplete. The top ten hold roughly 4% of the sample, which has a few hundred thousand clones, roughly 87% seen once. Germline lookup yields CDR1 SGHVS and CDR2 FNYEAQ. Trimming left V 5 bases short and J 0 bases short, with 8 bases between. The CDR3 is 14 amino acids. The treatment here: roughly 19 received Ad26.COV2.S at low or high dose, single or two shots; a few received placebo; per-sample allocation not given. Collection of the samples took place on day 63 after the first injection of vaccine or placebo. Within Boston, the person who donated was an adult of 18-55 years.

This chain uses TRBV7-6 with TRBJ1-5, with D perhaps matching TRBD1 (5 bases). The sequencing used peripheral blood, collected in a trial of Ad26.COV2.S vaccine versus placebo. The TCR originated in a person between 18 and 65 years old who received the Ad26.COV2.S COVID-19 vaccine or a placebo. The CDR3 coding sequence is TGTGCCAGCAGCCCCCAGGGTAGCAATCAGCCCCAGCATTTT. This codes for CASSPQGSNQPQHF.